Included here is one TCR beta chain sequence, with context. These data originate in a study of low-dose radiotherapy and immunotherapy resistance in tumors. For the study at large: Intravenous administration to patients comprised nivolumab at 240 mg every two weeks and ipilimumab at 1 mg/kg every six weeks.

Time point specified: before trial treatment. Every donor's regimen consisted of nivolumab, ipilimumab, aspirin, low-dose cyclophosphamide and low-dose radiotherapy. Priming of first-strand cDNA relied on TRAV- and TRBV-specific primers (covering alpha and beta chains). It was with a constant-region primer and a V-primer adapter that TCRs were amplified over about 19 PCR cycles. TCRdb re-derived calls from the reads in MiXCR, one entry per CDR3 protein. This sample yields under 70,000 distinct CDR3 sequences, of which about 25% are seen a single time; 5.7% belongs to the top ten. Germline V CDR1 and CDR2: SQVTM, ANQGSEA. The V end was cut by 5 bases, the J end by 8 bases, with 19 bases between. This CDR3 spans 14 amino acids.

Specimen: PBMCs, collected before treatment. The V gene is TRBV29-1, the J gene TRBJ2-1; D possibly corresponds to TRBD1 (5 bases). The clonotype was recovered from a male donor with prostate cancer. The DNA for the CDR3 is TGCAGCGTTCTCCCCCATGGCAGGGCCTATGAGCAGTTCTTC. It encodes CSVLPHGRAYEQFF.